This TCR beta chain stems from a study of control samples from healthy donors and cancer patients. Clones were read by immunoSEQ multiplex PCR, and TCRdb kept only the in-frame ones, dropping some. The data hold about 140,000 clones, with approximately 90% observed a single time. Trimming pared 5 bases from V and 1 base from J, leaving 15 bases between. Germline V gene sequence: CDR1 MNHEY, CDR2 SVGAGI. The CDR3 has 15 residues. V and J are TRBV6-5 and TRBJ2-7, with D perhaps matching TRBD2 (6 bases). This TCR derives from a woman under 40 in good health. The sample taken for sequencing was blood. The CDR3 bases are TGTGCCAGCAGTCAGGGAGGAGGGAAGTCCTACGAGCAGTACTTC. Its translation is CASSQGGGKSYEQYF.